The sample holds many counts of the clone carrying this T cell receptor (beta chain). What it recognizes is unknown. TCRdb fed the reads into MiXCR, producing one record per CDR3 protein. The sample lists approximately 120,000 distinct CDR3 sequences, around 28% occurring once. The data were taken from a study of T cell repertoires in cytomegalovirus infection. The sample here was CD8+ T cells from cultured PBMCs, taken from culture after CMV antigen stimulation. This clonotype was sampled from a human donor in good health (CMV status not recorded). Some clones in this sample may be carry-over from other donors' samples.

The CDR3 sequence is CASSLVGDTGELFF. The CDR3 DNA sequence: TGTGCCAGCAGCTTAGTCGGGGACACCGGGGAGCTGTTTTTT. The genes are TRBV7-3 and TRBJ2-2, with D tentatively TRBD2 (5 bases). CDR1 is SGHTA, CDR2 FQGTGA, per germline. There are 14 residues in the CDR3. Deletions cut 2 bases from V and 3 bases from J, with 7 bases between.